This TCR beta chain was identified during a study of T cell clonality in common variable immunodeficiency (dated by TCRdb to the mid-2010s). Overall results and qualifications from the work: Fewer TCRbeta clones were shared among CVID subjects than among healthy controls (p < 0.0001). CVID TCRbeta sequences were reported to have fewer deletions and N-nucleotide insertions and to lack highly modified clones with 13 or more V deletions. Correlations between repertoire features and clinical complications were limited by patient heterogeneity within the CVID cohort. TCRbeta clonality was higher in CVID subjects than in healthy controls (t-test p = 0.018), and the increase was most characteristic of about a third of subjects. Despite equal DNA input, controls averaged about 81,820 unique sequences per sample versus about 31,547 in CVID samples. The authors noted that sequencing repertoires of T cell subpopulations would be needed to clarify what caused the increased clonality in CVID.

CVID samples and control samples contributed equivalent amounts of genomic DNA as sequencing input. For every sample, a 60 bp segment covering the rearranged TCRbeta CDR3 region was amplified and then sequenced. The immunoSEQ assay, a bias-corrected multiplex PCR combined with high-throughput sequencing, was used to amplify TCRbeta. Regarding the original processing steps: Every unique nucleotide sequence counted as a clone and was annotated with V, D and J genes, copy number and frequency. Sequences were labeled productive if in frame, and non-productive if out of frame or containing stop codons. As previously described, clonality was calculated on the basis of Shannon's entropy. The predicted amino acid sequences of productive clones were used to derive mean CDR3 Kyte-Doolittle hydropathy. The R hclust function was used to hierarchically cluster scaled V gene usage with Manhattan distance and complete linkage. Sharing of clones by CDR3 amino acid sequence was evaluated by resampling 12 repertoires per group over 100 rounds. The repertoires were searched for 70 published EBV-specific and some 240 published CMV-specific TCRbeta sequences. Analysis left out a couple of CVID samples that produced under 10,000 sequences, so about 41 CVID repertoires remained. In its TCRdb copy, this immuneACCESS table keeps in-frame sequences only and misses some clones. Where compared with another copy, unresolved V genes explain less than half of these, and the others have no known cause. The V and J calls and clone size were taken over from that table, and D and trimming were inferred from the DNA. The table notes about 28,000 clones here, none of them singletons. The top ten constitute just under 30% of the sample.

CDR3 length: 17 amino acids, cysteine to phenylalanine. Sequencing covers 42 bases of the CDR3, shown here with the frame starting at base 1. CDR1 and CDR2 (SNHLY, FYNNEI) derive from the germline V gene. Clipping removes 7 bases from V and 0 bases from J, with 5 as the unmatched junction base count. CVID was diagnosed by standard criteria: serum IgG, IgA and/or IgM reduced below normal range, plus specific antibody deficiency. The CVID group comprised around 44 subjects, 15 female and approximately 30 male, aged roughly 8 to 65 years with a mean age of about 40. Both CVID patients and healthy controls were predominantly of Caucasian heritage. At the time of study participation, every CVID subject had been on replacement immunoglobulin therapy for one year or longer. When blood was collected, none of the CVID subjects were ill or on immunomodulatory or immunosuppressive medication. From each donor, about 4.5 to 8.5 ml of heparinized peripheral whole blood was collected. Genomic DNA from adults with common variable immune deficiency (CVID) and from healthy adult controls was used for sequencing of TCRbeta CDR3 repertoires. Diluted blood was density-centrifuged over Hypaque 1077 or Ficoll-Paque to isolate peripheral blood mononuclear cells. Genomic DNA was obtained from unsorted mononuclear cells using either Qiagen column purification or a centrifugation-based method.

Turning to this clone: No cognate antigen has been identified for it. The read stops 3 residues short of the end of the CDR3; the missing end is completed from the germline J gene.

Sequencing was done on a sample of peripheral blood mononuclear cells. This receptor was taken from a human donor with common variable immunodeficiency. The chain is made from TRBV2 and TRBJ2-3, and 15 junctional nucleotides match TRBD2. Partial CDR3 DNA: TGTGCCAGCAAAGGACTAGCGGGGGGGCCTAGCACAGATACG. Its protein product is CASKGLAGGPSTDT. In full, the CDR3 is CASKGLAGGPSTDTQYF.